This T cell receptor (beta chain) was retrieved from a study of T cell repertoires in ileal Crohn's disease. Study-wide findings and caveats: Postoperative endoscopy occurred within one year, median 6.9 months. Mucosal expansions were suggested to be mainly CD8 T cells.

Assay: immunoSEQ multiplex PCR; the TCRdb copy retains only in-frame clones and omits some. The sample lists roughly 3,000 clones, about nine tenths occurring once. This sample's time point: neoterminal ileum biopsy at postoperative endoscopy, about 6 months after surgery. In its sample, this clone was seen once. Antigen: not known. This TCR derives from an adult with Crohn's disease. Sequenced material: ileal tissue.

CDR3 sequence: CASSSLTGANYGYTF. CDR3 bases: TGTGCCAGCAGCTCGCTTACAGGGGCCAACTATGGCTACACCTTC. The chain employs TRBV7-9 and TRBJ1-2; 7 positions match TRBD1. The CDR3 is 15 amino acids. V trimming: 4 bases; J trimming: 2 bases; junction bases outside the gene matches: 7. The germline V gene encodes CDR1 SEHNR and CDR2 FQNEAQ (reference sequence).